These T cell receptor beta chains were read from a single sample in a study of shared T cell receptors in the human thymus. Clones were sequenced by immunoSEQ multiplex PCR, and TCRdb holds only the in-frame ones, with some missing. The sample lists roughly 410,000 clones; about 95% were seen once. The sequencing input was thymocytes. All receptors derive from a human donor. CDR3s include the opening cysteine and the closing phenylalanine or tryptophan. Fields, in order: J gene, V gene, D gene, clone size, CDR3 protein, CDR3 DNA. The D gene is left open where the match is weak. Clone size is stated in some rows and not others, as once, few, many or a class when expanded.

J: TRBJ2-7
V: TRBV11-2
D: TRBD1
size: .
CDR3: CASRLTGAEQYF
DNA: TGTGCCAGCAGGTTGACAGGGGCCGAGCAGTACTTC

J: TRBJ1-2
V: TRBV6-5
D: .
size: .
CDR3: CASSYSGTSNGYTF
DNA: TGTGCCAGCAGTTACTCGGGGACATCGAATGGCTACACCTTC

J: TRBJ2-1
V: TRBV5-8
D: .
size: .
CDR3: CASSPCESRLCSYNEQFF
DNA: TGTGCCAGCTCCCCCTGCGAAAGCAGGCTATGCTCCTACAATGAGCAGTTCTTC

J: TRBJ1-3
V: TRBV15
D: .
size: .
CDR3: CATSWGGSRNTIYF
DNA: TGTGCCACTTCTTGGGGGGGTTCCCGAAACACCATATATTTT

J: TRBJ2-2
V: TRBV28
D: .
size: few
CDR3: CASSMSQGGTGELFF
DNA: TGTGCCAGCAGCATGAGCCAGGGGGGTACCGGGGAGCTGTTTTTT

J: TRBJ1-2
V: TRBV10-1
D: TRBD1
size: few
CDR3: CARDGTDYGYTF
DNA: TGCGCCAGGGACGGGACAGACTATGGCTACACCTTC

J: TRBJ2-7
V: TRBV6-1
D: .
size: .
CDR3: CASRPPGRSGEQYF
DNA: TGTGCCAGCAGGCCCCCCGGCAGGTCGGGCGAGCAGTACTTC

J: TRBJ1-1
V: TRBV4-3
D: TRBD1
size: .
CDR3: CASSQDRVGTGNTEAFF
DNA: TGCGCCAGCAGCCAAGATAGGGTAGGGACAGGGAACACTGAAGCTTTCTTT

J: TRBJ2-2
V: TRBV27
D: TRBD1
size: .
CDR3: CASSLGTVLPQVGELFF
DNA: TGTGCCAGCTCACTCGGGACAGTTCTTCCCCAAGTAGGGGAGCTGTTTTTT

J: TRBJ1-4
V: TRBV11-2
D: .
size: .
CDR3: CASGGRTEGQLEKLFF
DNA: TGTGCCAGTGGCGGACGGACGGAAGGACAGCTAGAAAAACTGTTTTTT

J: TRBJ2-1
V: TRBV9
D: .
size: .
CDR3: CASSPLRAGIYNEQFF
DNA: TGTGCCAGCAGCCCACTTCGAGCGGGTATATACAATGAGCAGTTCTTC

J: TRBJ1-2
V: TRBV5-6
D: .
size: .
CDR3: CASSWDSYTDGYTF
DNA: TGTGCCAGCAGCTGGGACTCTTACACGGATGGCTACACCTTC

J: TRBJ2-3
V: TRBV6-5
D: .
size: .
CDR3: CASSYGPTSTDTQYF
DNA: TGTGCCAGCAGTTACGGGCCAACTAGCACAGATACGCAGTATTTT

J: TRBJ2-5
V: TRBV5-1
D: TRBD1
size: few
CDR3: CASSLQGAVQETQYF
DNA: TGCGCCAGCAGCCTTCAGGGGGCGGTCCAAGAGACCCAGTACTTC

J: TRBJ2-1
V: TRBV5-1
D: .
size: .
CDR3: CASSRRGNSKDEQFF
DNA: TGCGCCAGCAGCCGGCGGGGTAATTCGAAGGATGAGCAGTTCTTC

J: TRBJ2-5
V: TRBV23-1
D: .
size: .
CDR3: CASLSGQETQYF
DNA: TGCGCCAGCTTGAGCGGGCAAGAGACCCAGTACTTC

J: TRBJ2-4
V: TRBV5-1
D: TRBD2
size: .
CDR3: CASSGGTSGTGVAKNIQYF
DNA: TGCGCCAGCAGCGGGGGGACTAGCGGAACCGGGGTAGCCAAAAACATTCAGTACTTC

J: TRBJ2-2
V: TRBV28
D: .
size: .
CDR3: CASNPKTDSGELFF
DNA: TGTGCCAGCAATCCAAAAACGGACTCCGGGGAGCTGTTTTTT

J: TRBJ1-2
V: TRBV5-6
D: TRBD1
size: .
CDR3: CASSCTGQDGGYTF
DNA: TGTGCCAGCAGCTGTACGGGACAGGATGGTGGCTACACCTTC

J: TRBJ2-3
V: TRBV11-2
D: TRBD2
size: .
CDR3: CASSSGLAGETDTQYF
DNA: TGTGCCAGCAGCTCGGGACTAGCGGGGGAGACAGATACGCAGTATTTT

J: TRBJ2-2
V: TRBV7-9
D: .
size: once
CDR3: CASDELFF
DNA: TGTGCCAGCGACGAGCTGTTTTTT

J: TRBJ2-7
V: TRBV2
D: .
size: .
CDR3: CASSGLNTYEQYF
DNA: TGTGCCAGCAGTGGGCTTAATACCTACGAGCAGTACTTC

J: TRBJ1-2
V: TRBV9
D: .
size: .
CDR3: CASSVLSEYGYTF
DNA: TGTGCCAGCAGCGTACTGTCAGAGTATGGCTACACCTTC

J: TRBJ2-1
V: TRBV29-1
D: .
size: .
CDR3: CSAQSYHNEQFF
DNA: TGCAGCGCCCAGTCCTACCACAATGAGCAGTTCTTC

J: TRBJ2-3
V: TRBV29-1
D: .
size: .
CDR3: CSVAADSSLGADTQYF
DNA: TGCAGCGTTGCGGCGGACAGTTCACTAGGGGCAGATACGCAGTATTTT

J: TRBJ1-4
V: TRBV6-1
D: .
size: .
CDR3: CASKSGQYNEKLFF
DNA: TGTGCCAGCAAGTCAGGACAGTATAATGAAAAACTGTTTTTT

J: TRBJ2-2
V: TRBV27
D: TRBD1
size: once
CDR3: CASSPGQGITGELFF
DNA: TGTGCCAGCAGTCCCGGACAGGGGATCACCGGGGAGCTGTTTTTT

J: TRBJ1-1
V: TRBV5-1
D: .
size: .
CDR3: CASSLEPPGVEAFF
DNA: TGCGCCAGCAGCTTGGAACCCCCGGGTGTTGAAGCTTTCTTT

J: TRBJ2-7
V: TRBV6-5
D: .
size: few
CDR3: CASSYRGRLYEQYF
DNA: TGTGCCAGCAGTTACCGCGGACGTCTTTACGAGCAGTACTTC